The rows below give T cell receptor beta chains drawn from one sample of a study of early T cells in non-severe SARS-CoV-2 infection. MiXCR was run by TCRdb on the 5' RACE reads, yielding one entry per CDR3 protein. The data contain about 42,000 distinct CDR3 sequences, approximately 5.9% of them singletons. Here the sequenced sample was whole blood, taken at baseline. Receptors were obtained from an adult who was a healthcare worker with PCR-confirmed SARS-CoV-2 infection or an uninfected control (not recorded which). Both conserved end residues are part of each CDR3. Each record gives: CDR3 length, D gene, clone size, V gene, J gene, CDR3 DNA, CDR3 protein. A D gene is named only where the DNA matches it firmly. Clone size is not always given. Where it is, it says once, few, many or a class for expanded clones.

>12|.|.|TRBV7-9|TRBJ1-6
TGTGCCAGCAGCTTAATCAATTCACCCCTCCACTTT
CASSLINSPLHF
>15|.|many|TRBV19|TRBJ2-2
TGTGCCAGTAGTACGGGGACACCTAACACCGGGGAGCTGTTTTTT
CASSTGTPNTGELFF
>14|.|many|TRBV5-1|TRBJ1-1
TGCGCCAGCAGCTTGGGGCAGGTAAACACTGAAGCTTTCTTT
CASSLGQVNTEAFF
>16|TRBD1|many|TRBV11-2|TRBJ2-7
TGTGCCAGCAGCCCAGTCAGACGACAGGGCGCGTACGAGCAGTACTTC
CASSPVRRQGAYEQYF
>15|.|.|TRBV20-1|TRBJ1-4
TGCAGTGCCCAAGGACAGCAGGCTTCCCGTGAAAAACTGTTTTTT
CSAQGQQASREKLFF
>15|TRBD2|many|TRBV9|TRBJ2-1
TGTGCCAGCAGCTATACTAGCGGACCGTACAATGAGCAGTTCTTC
CASSYTSGPYNEQFF
>15|TRBD1|.|TRBV7-2|TRBJ2-3
TGTGCCAGCAGCTTAATGGGGACAGACACAGATACGCAGTATTTT
CASSLMGTDTDTQYF
>18|.|many|TRBV9|TRBJ2-5
TGTGCCAGCAGCAGAGGAGACAAGCCCCTCGGTTTGCAAGAGACCCAGTACTTC
CASSRGDKPLGLQETQYF
>18|TRBD2|.|TRBV12-3/TRBV12-4|TRBJ2-3
TGTGCCAGCAGTTTCATTACTAGCGGGGGGTCCTACACAGATACGCAGTATTTT
CASSFITSGGSYTDTQYF
>13|.|few|TRBV6-2/TRBV6-3|TRBJ1-1
TGTGCCAGCAGTTACTCTCCAGCCGGTGAAGCTTTCTTT
CASSYSPAGEAFF
>13|TRBD1|.|TRBV27|TRBJ2-7
TGTGCCAGCAGGAGACAGGGAACCTACGAGCGGTACTTC
CASRRQGTYERYF
>18|TRBD1|many|TRBV7-8|TRBJ2-6
TGTGCCAGCAGCGCCCGACAGGGGGCCTCCTCTGGGGCCAACGTCCTGACTTTC
CASSARQGASSGANVLTF
>13|TRBD1|.|TRBV12-3/TRBV12-4|TRBJ1-2
TGTGCCAGCAGCGGACAGGGACTCTATGGCTACACCTTC
CASSGQGLYGYTF
>13|.|.|TRBV19|TRBJ1-2
TGTGCCAGTAAGGTCGACAGGAACTATGGCTACACCTTC
CASKVDRNYGYTF
>16|.|many|TRBV30|TRBJ1-5
TGTGCCTGGAGTCGTCGAGTACAGCGGGTTGATCAGCCCCAGCATTTT
CAWSRRVQRVDQPQHF
>15|.|few|TRBV6-2/TRBV6-3|TRBJ2-1
TGTGCCAGCAGCAACCGGGACACGAGCTACAATGAGCAGTTCTTC
CASSNRDTSYNEQFF
>15|.|many|TRBV7-8|TRBJ1-4
TGTGCCAGCAGCCCCAGGGTAGGAGGCAATGAAAAACTGTTTTTT
CASSPRVGGNEKLFF
>13|TRBD2|.|TRBV20-1|TRBJ2-3
TGCAGTGCGGAACTAGCGGGCACAGATACGCAGTATTTT
CSAELAGTDTQYF
>14|.|many|TRBV18|TRBJ2-2
TGTGCCAGCTCGCGGACAGCCAACACCGGGGAGCTGTTTTTT
CASSRTANTGELFF
>16|.|.|TRBV12-3/TRBV12-4|TRBJ1-3
TGTGCCAGCAGTTTGGAACAGGCATTCTCTGGAAACACCATATATTTT
CASSLEQAFSGNTIYF
>16|.|.|TRBV7-2|TRBJ2-7
TGTGCCAGCAGCTTTGGGATCCGGGACACAACCTACGAGCAGTACTTC
CASSFGIRDTTYEQYF
>16|.|.|TRBV1|TRBJ2-1
TGCACCTGCAGCCAAGAAGTTTCACTAGTGAGGAATGAGCAGTTCTTC
CTCSQEVSLVRNEQFF
>16|TRBD1|many|TRBV20-1|TRBJ1-5
TGCAGTGCTAGAGGGGACAGGGGCCTTACGAGCCAGCCCCAGCATTTT
CSARGDRGLTSQPQHF
>12|.|.|TRBV7-2|TRBJ2-7
TGTGCCAGCAGCTCTTTAGGGGTGGAGCAGTACTTC
CASSSLGVEQYF
>12|.|few|TRBV20-1|TRBJ2-4
TGCAGTGCTAGAAATGCCAAAAACATTCAGTACTTC
CSARNAKNIQYF
>12|.|many|TRBV11-2|TRBJ1-2
TGTGCCAGCAGCTTAGTAGAATATGGCTACACCTTC
CASSLVEYGYTF